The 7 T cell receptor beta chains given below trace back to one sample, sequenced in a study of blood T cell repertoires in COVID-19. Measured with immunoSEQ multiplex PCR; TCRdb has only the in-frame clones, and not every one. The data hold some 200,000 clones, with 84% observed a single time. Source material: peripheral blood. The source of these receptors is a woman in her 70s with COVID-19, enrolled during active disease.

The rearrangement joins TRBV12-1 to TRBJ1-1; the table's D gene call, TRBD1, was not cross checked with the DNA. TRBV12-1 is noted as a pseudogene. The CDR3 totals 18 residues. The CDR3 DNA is TGTGCCAGCAGCTTTTCCCAACCGCGGGACAGACTGAACACTGAAGCTTTCTTT. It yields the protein CASSFSQPRDRLNTEAFF.

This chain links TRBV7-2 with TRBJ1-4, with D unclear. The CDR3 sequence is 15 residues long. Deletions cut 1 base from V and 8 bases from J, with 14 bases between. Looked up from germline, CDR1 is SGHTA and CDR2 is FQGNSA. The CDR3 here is CASSLEGRRHEKLFF. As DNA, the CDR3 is TGTGCCAGCAGCTTAGAGGGAAGGAGGCACGAAAAACTGTTTTTT.

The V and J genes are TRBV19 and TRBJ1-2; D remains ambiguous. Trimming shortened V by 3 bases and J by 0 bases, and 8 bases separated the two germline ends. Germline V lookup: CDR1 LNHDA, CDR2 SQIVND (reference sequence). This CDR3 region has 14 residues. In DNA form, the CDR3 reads TGTGCCAGTAGTATCACCGTAGCTAACTATGGCTACACCTTC. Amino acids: CASSITVANYGYTF.

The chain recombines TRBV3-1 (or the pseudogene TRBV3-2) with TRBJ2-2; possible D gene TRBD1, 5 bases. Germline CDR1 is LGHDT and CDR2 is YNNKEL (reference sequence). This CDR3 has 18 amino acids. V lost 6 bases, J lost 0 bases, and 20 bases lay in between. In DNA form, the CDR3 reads TGTGCCAGCAGTTCGAGCCGGCGACAGCCGACGAACACCGGGGAGCTGTTTTTT. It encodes CASSSSRRQPTNTGELFF.

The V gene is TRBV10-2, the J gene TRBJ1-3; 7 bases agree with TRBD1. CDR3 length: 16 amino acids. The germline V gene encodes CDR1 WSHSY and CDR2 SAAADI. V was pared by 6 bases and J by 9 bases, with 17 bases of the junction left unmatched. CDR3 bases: TGCGCCAGCAGCACGAACCACAGGGGTTCAGGTCGCACCATATATTTT. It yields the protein CASSTNHRGSGRTIYF.

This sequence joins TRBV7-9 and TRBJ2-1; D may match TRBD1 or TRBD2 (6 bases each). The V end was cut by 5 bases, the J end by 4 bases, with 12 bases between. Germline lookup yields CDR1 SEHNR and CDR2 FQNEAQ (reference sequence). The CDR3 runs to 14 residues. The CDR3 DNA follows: TGTGCCAGCAGCAGGGGGGCTATTTACAATGAGCAGTTCTTC. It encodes CASSRGAIYNEQFF.

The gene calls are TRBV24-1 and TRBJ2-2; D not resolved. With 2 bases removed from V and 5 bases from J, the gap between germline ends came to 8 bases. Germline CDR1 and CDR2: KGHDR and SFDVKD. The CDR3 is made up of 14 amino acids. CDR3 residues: CATSDSPGTGELFF. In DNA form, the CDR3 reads TGTGCCACCAGTGATTCGCCCGGGACCGGGGAGCTGTTTTTT.